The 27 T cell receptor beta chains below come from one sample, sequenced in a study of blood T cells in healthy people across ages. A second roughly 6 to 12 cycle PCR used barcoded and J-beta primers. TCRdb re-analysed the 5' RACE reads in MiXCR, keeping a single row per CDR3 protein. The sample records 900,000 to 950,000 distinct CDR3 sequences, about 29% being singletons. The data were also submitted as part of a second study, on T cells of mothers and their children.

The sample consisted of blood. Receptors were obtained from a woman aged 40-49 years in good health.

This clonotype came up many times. Here the CDR3 DNA reads TGTGCCAGCAGCCAAGCAGGGGCGAGCTCCTACAATGAGCAGTTCTTC. Its protein product is CASSQAGASSYNEQFF. This chain connects TRBV3-1 to TRBJ2-1, with a weak D call TRBD1 (6 bases). V dropped 1 base and J dropped 0 bases, with 10 bases sitting between them. Germline lookup yields CDR1 LGHDT and CDR2 YNNKEL (reference sequence). The CDR3 extends over 16 amino acids.

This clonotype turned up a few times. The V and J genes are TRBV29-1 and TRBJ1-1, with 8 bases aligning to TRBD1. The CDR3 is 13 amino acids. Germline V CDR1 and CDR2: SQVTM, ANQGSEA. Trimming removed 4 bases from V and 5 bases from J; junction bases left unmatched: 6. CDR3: CSVGTGGWTEAFF. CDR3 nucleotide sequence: TGCAGCGTTGGAACAGGGGGATGGACTGAAGCTTTCTTT. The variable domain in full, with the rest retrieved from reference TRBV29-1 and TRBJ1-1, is SAVISQKPSRDICQRGTSLTIQCQVDSQVTMMFWYRQQPGQSLTLIATANQGSEATYESGFVIDKFPISRPNLTFSTLTVSNMSPEDSSIYLCSVGTGGWTEAFFGQGTRLTVV.

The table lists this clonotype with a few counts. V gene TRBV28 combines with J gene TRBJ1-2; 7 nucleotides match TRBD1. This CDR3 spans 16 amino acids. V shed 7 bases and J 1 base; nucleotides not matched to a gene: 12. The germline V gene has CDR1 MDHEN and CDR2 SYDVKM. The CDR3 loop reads CASNKPGQRLNYGYTF. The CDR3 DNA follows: TGTGCCAGCAACAAACCGGGACAGCGACTTAACTATGGCTACACCTTC.

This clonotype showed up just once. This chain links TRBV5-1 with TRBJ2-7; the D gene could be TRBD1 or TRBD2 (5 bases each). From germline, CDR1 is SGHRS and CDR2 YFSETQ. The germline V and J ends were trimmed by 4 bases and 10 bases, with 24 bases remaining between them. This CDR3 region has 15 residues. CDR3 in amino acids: CASSPPGADGGVQYF. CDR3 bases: TGCGCCAGCAGCCCCCCCGGGGCGGATGGAGGTGTACAGTACTTC.

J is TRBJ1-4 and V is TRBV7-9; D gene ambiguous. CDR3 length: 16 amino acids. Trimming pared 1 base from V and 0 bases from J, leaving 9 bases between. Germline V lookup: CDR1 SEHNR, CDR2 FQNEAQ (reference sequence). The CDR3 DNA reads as TGTGCCAGCAGCTTAGGAAGTCTTACAACTAATGAAAAACTGTTTTTT. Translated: CASSLGSLTTNEKLFF.

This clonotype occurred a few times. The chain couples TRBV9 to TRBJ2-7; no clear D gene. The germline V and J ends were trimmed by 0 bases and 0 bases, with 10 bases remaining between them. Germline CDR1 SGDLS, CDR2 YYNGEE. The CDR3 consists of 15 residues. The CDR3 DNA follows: TGTGCCAGCAGCGTAGATCTGGGCAACTCCTACGAGCAGTACTTC. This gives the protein CASSVDLGNSYEQYF.

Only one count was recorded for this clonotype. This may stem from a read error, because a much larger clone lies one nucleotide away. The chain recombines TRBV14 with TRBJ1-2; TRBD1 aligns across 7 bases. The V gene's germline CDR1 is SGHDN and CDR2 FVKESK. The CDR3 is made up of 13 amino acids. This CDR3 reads CACSPRGRDGYTF. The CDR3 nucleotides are TGTGCCTGCAGCCCAAGGGGGCGCGATGGCTACACCTTC.

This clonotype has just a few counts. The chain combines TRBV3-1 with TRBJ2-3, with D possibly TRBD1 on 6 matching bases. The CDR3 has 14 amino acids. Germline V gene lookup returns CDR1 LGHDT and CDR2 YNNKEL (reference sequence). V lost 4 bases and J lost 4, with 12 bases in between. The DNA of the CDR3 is TGTGCCAGCAGCCTACAGGGAAGGTCAGATACGCAGTATTTT. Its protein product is CASSLQGRSDTQYF.

The CDR3 protein is CASSYQTSGGETQYF. In DNA form, the CDR3 reads TGCGCCAGCAGCTACCAGACTAGCGGGGGAGAGACCCAGTACTTC. The chain has TRBV4-3 and TRBJ2-5; 12 bases map to TRBD2. The CDR3 spans 15 residues. Per germline, CDR1 LGHNA and CDR2 YSLEER. V lost 5 bases and J lost 4; bases outside the gene matches: 5.

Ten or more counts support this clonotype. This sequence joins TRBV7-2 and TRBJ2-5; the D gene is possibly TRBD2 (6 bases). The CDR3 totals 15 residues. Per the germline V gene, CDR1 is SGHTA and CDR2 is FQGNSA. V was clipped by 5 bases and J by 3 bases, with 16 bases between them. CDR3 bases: TGTGCCAGCAGCCATTCAGCAGGCGGGAAAGAGACCCAGTACTTC. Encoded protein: CASSHSAGGKETQYF.

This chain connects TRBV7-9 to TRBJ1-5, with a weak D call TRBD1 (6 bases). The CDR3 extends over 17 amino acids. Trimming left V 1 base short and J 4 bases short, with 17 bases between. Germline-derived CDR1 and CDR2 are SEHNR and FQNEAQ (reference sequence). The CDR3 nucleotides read TGTGCCAGCAGCTTAGAACAGGGAGCGGCCCTAAATCAGCCCCAGCATTTT. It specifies CASSLEQGAALNQPQHF.

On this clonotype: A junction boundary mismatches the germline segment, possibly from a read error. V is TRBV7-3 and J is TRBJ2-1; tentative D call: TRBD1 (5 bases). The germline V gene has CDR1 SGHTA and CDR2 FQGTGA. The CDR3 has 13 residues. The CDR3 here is CASSLDSYNEQVF. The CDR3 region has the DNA TGTGCCAGCAGCTTAGACAGCTACAATGAGCAGGTCTTC. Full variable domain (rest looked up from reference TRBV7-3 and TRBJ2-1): GAGVSQTPSNKVTEKGKYVELRCDPISGHTALYWYRQSLGQGPEFLIYFQGTGAADDSGLPNDRFFAVRPEGSVSTLKIQRTERGDSAVYLCASSLDSYNEQVFGPGTRLTVL.

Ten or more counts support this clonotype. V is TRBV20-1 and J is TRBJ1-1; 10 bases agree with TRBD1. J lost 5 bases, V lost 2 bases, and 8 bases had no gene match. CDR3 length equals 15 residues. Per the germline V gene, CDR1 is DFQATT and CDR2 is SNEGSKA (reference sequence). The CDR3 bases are TGCAGTGCTAGACCTATGACAGGGGGCAAAACTGAAGCTTTCTTT. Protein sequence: CSARPMTGGKTEAFF.

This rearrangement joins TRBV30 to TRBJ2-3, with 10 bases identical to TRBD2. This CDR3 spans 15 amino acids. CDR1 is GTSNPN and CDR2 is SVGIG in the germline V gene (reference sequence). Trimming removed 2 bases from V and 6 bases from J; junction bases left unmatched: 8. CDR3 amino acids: CAWSHPAGGRDTQYF. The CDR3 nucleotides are TGTGCCTGGAGTCATCCAGCGGGGGGGCGGGATACGCAGTATTTT.

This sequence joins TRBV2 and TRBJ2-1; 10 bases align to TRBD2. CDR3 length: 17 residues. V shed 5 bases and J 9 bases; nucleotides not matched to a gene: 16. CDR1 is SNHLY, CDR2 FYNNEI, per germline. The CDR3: CASSSATRAGGRSEQFF. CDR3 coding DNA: TGTGCCAGCAGTAGTGCCACTCGAGCGGGGGGGCGCAGTGAGCAGTTCTTC.

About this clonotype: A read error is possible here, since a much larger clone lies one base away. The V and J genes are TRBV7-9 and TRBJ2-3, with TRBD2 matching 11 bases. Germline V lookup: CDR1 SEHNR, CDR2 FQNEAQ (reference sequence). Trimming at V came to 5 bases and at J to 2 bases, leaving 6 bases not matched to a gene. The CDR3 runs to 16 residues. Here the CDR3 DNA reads TGTGCCAGCAGCCCGGGACTAGCGGCCATCACAGATACGCAGTATTTT. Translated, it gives CASSPGLAAITDTQYF.

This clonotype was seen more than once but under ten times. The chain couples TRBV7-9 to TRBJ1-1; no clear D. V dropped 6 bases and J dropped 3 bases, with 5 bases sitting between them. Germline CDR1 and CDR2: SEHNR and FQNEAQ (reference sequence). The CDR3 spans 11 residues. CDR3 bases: TGTGCCAGCAGGAGAGACACTGAAGCTTTCTTT. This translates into CASRRDTEAFF.

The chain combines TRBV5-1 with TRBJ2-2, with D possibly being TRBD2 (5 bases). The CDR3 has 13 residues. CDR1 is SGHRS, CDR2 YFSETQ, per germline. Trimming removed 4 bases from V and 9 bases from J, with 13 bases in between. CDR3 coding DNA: TGCGCCAGCAGCCCGAGGGAGCCCTGGGAGCTGTTTTTT. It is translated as CASSPREPWELFF.

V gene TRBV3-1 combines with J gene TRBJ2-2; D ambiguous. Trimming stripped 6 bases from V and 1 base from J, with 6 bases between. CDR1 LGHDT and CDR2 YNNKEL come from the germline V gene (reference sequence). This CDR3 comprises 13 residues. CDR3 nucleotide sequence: TGTGCCAGCAGAACGGTGAACACCGGGGAGCTGTTTTTT. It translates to CASRTVNTGELFF.

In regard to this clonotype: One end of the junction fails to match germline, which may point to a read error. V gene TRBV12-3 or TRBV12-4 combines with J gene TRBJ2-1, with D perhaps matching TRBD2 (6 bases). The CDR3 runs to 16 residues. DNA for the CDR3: TGTGCCGGCAGTGGGACGGGTGGGGGGATAGGCTATGAGCAGTTCTTC. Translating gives CAGSGTGGGIGYEQFF.

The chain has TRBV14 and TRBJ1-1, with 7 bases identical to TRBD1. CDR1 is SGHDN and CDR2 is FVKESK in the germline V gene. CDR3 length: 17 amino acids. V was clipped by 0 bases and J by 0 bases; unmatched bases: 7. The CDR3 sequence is CASSQDIGTAMNTEAFF. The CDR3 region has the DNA TGTGCCAGCAGCCAAGATATAGGGACAGCGATGAACACTGAAGCTTTCTTT.

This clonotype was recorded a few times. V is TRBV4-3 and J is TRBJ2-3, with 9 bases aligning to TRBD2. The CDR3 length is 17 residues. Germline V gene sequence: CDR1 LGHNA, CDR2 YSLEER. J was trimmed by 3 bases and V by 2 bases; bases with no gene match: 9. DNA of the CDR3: TGCGCCAGCAGCCAATATACAGCGGGGGGCGTTACAGATACGCAGTATTTT. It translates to CASSQYTAGGVTDTQYF.

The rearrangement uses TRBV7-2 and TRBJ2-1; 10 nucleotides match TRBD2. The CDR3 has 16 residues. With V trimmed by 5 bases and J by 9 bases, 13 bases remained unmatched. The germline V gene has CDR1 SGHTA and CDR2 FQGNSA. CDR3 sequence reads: CASSPRAGGQGAEQFF. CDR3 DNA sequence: TGTGCCAGCAGCCCCCGAGCGGGGGGGCAGGGCGCTGAGCAGTTCTTC.

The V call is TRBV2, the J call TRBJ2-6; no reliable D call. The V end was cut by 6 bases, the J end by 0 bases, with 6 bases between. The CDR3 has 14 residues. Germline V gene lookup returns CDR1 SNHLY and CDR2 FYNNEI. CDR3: CASRPASGANVLTF. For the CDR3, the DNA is TGTGCCAGCAGACCTGCCTCTGGGGCCAACGTCCTGACTTTC. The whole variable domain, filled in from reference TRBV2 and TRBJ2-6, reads EPEVTQTPSHQVTQMGQEVILRCVPISNHLYFYWYRQILGQKVEFLVSFYNNEISEKSEIFDDQFSVERPDGSNFTLKIRSTKLEDSAMYFCASRPASGANVLTFGAGSRLTVL.

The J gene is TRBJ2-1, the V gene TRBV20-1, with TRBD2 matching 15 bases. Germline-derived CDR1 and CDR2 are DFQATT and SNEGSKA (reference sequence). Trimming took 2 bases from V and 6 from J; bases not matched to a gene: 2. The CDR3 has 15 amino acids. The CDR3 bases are TGCAGTGCTAGACGGACTAGCGGGGGGGGCAATGAGCAGTTCTTC. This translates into CSARRTSGGGNEQFF.

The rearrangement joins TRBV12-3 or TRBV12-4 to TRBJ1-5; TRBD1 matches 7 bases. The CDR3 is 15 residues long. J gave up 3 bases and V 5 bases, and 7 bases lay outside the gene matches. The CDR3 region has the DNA TGTGCCAGCAGTCCCAGGGACAGCCCCAATCAGCCCCAGCATTTT. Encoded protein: CASSPRDSPNQPQHF.

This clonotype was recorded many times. The DNA for the CDR3 is TGCGCCAGCAGCTTGGGGCCGGCAGACTATGGCTACACCTTC. Amino acids: CASSLGPADYGYTF. The chain joins TRBV5-1 to TRBJ1-2; D uncertain. Deletions cut 0 bases from V and 3 bases from J, with 9 bases between. The germline gives CDR1 SGHRS, CDR2 YFSETQ. The CDR3 has 14 amino acids.